This is a list of T cell receptor beta chains from one sample in a study of blood T cell repertoires in COVID-19. The data were produced by immunoSEQ multiplex PCR, yet TCRdb's version contains in-frame clones alone and is incomplete. Of around 200,000 clones in the sample, about 86% were seen once. The sequenced sample consisted of peripheral blood. The receptors derive from a woman aged 45-65 years with acute or convalescent COVID-19. CDR3s include the opening cysteine and the closing phenylalanine or tryptophan. D genes are given only for firm matches. Expanded clones are given a class, and other clones once, few, many or no size at all.

J gene | V gene | D gene | clone size | CDR3 protein | CDR3 DNA
TRBJ2-7 | TRBV3-1/TRBV3-2 | TRBD2 | NA | CASSHLPGLAGDYEQYF | TGTGCCAGCAGCCACCTTCCGGGACTAGCGGGAGATTACGAGCAGTACTTC
TRBJ2-4 | TRBV6-2/TRBV6-3 | TRBD2 | NA | CASSPGGAKNIQYF | TGTGCCAGCAGTCCGGGGGGAGCCAAAAACATTCAGTACTTC
TRBJ1-1 | TRBV3-1/TRBV3-2 | TRBD1 | NA | CASSQVAGTGSEAFF | TGTGCCAGCAGCCAAGTCGCCGGGACAGGGTCTGAAGCTTTCTTT
TRBJ2-3 | TRBV18 | TRBD1 | NA | CASSPPGPGGDTQYF | TGTGCCAGCTCACCACCGGGGCCAGGGGGAGATACGCAGTATTTT
TRBJ2-3 | TRBV24-1 | NA | NA | CATGRTTDTQYF | TGTGCCACCGGGAGGACTACAGATACGCAGTATTTT
TRBJ1-2 | TRBV7-8 | NA | NA | CASSLGGLEGYTF | TGTGCCAGCAGCTTAGGGGGCCTGGAGGGCTACACCTTC
TRBJ1-6 | TRBV27 | NA | NA | CASSLLGRVDSPLHF | TGTGCCAGCAGTTTATTGGGCAGGGTTGATTCACCCCTCCACTTT
TRBJ1-2 | TRBV6-7 | NA | NA | CASSPLTGSLGYTF | TGTGCCAGCAGCCCCCTCACAGGGTCTTTAGGCTACACCTTC
TRBJ2-1 | TRBV9 | TRBD2 | NA | CASSAGLAAINEQFF | TGTGCCAGCAGCGCCGGACTAGCGGCCATCAATGAGCAGTTCTTC
TRBJ2-1 | TRBV19 | TRBD2 | NA | CASSRSGGPFTYNEQFF | TGTGCCAGTAGTAGAAGCGGGGGGCCTTTTACATACAATGAGCAGTTCTTC
TRBJ1-2 | TRBV5-1 | NA | NA | CASSLQGQGDGYTF | TGCGCCAGCAGCTTGCAGGGGCAGGGCGATGGCTACACCTTC
TRBJ2-5 | TRBV19 | NA | once | CASRRTGTFSGDTQYF | TGTGCCAGTAGACGAACCGGGACTTTCTCCGGGGATACCCAGTACTTC